These T cell receptor beta chains were read from a single sample in a study of early T cells in non-severe SARS-CoV-2 infection. TCRdb reprocessed the 5' RACE reads with MiXCR, giving one entry per CDR3 protein. Here the sample spans roughly 47,000 distinct CDR3 sequences, about 23% being singletons. Sequences were derived from whole blood, sampled at baseline. The receptors shown here come from an adult who was a healthcare worker with PCR-confirmed SARS-CoV-2 infection or an uninfected control (not recorded which). Each CDR3 is given with its conserved first and last residue. A D gene is named only where the DNA matches it firmly. Where a row states a size, it is once, few, many or the class of an expanded clone; other rows omit it.

J gene	clone size	V gene	D gene	CDR3 DNA	CDR3 protein
TRBJ2-5	many	TRBV10-3	TRBD2	TGTGCCACCCGGGAGCGGGGGGAAGAGACCCAGTACTTC	CATRERGEETQYF
TRBJ2-3	.	TRBV21-1	.	TGTGCCAGCAGCAAAGGGCGGACTCCTCTGGATACGCAGTATTTT	CASSKGRTPLDTQYF
TRBJ2-4	.	TRBV20-1	.	TGCAGTGCTAGAGGATATTCCGTCTACGGGGGTGGCATTCAGTACTTC	CSARGYSVYGGGIQYF
TRBJ2-3	.	TRBV19	TRBD1	TGTGCCAGTAGGGAGACAGGGGCTAGCACAGATACGCAGTATTTT	CASRETGASTDTQYF
TRBJ2-5	few	TRBV3-1	TRBD2	TGTGCCAGCAGCCTCCTGCGGGGGGGAGAGACCCAGTACTTC	CASSLLRGGETQYF
TRBJ2-4	.	TRBV9	.	TGTGCCAGCAGCGTAGTTCTGGAGTCCGTAGCCAAAAACATTCAGTACTTC	CASSVVLESVAKNIQYF
TRBJ1-4	few	TRBV29-1	TRBD1	TGCAGCGTTAATAAGCAGGGGGCGAGTGAAAAACTGTTTTTT	CSVNKQGASEKLFF
TRBJ2-6	.	TRBV2	.	TGTGCCGGTCAAACAGCTGGGGCCAACGTCCTGACTTTC	CAGQTAGANVLTF
TRBJ2-7	few	TRBV3-1	.	TGTGCCAGCAGCCCACGACCACAGGGAAACTACGAGCAGTACTTC	CASSPRPQGNYEQYF
TRBJ1-1	few	TRBV11-2	TRBD1	TGTGCCAGCAGCTTTTCCGCAGGGGGCAGGGGCACTGAAGCTTTCTTT	CASSFSAGGRGTEAFF
TRBJ2-1	.	TRBV18	.	TGTGCCAGCTCACCGTTTAATTCTGGGAACCTAAATGAGCAGTTCTTC	CASSPFNSGNLNEQFF
TRBJ1-2	many	TRBV21-1	.	TGTGCCAGCAGCAAAGTGAGGGGGCGAAAGGGCTACACCTTC	CASSKVRGRKGYTF
TRBJ1-2	.	TRBV6-5	TRBD1	TGTGCCAGCAGTCCACCGACAGGGGGTAACTATGGCTACACCTTC	CASSPPTGGNYGYTF
TRBJ2-3	.	TRBV15	TRBD2	TGTGCCACCAGCACGGTCTTACTAGCGGGGAGCACAGATACGCAGTATTTT	CATSTVLLAGSTDTQYF
TRBJ1-1	.	TRBV7-6	.	TGTGCCAGCAGCCCCGTGGCATCAACCCTGGGAACTGAAGCTTTCTTT	CASSPVASTLGTEAFF
TRBJ2-5	.	TRBV7-9	.	TGTGCCAGCACCTTTGGTCTGGAGACCCAGTACTTC	CASTFGLETQYF
TRBJ2-3	few	TRBV12-3/TRBV12-4	.	TGTGCCAGCAGTCTTAGCTTGGCAGATACGCAGTATTTT	CASSLSLADTQYF
TRBJ2-3	.	TRBV10-3	TRBD2	TGTGCCTGCCTCCCAGCGGGGGGCACAGATACGCAGTATTTT	CACLPAGGTDTQYF
TRBJ1-1	.	TRBV6-5	TRBD1	TGTGCCAGCAGCCCTCCACAGGGGGTACTACGGGACACTGAAGCTTTCTTT	CASSPPQGVLRDTEAFF
TRBJ2-3	few	TRBV5-1	TRBD1	TGCGCCAGCAGCCCGGGACAGAACACAGATACGCAGTATTTT	CASSPGQNTDTQYF
TRBJ2-3	.	TRBV19	.	TGTGCCAGTAGTATGAGCGAAGATACGCAGTATTTT	CASSMSEDTQYF
TRBJ1-5	.	TRBV11-2	.	TGTGCCAGCAGCGCCACGGGGGAGCACAATCAGCCCCAGCATTTT	CASSATGEHNQPQHF